These 29 T cell receptor beta chains share one sample of origin, sequenced in a study of post-analysis software for immune sequencing data. Tagging with unique molecular identifiers was a feature of the TCR beta cDNA libraries. TCRdb reprocessed the PCR reads with MiXCR, giving one entry per CDR3 protein. The repertoire includes 650,000 to 850,000 distinct CDR3 sequences, under 70% of them detected once, and approximately 4.5% sits in the top ten. Their antigen targets remain unknown. Study-wide results and limits: Higher frequency in patients than in controls was seen for roughly five TRBV segments, with TRBV5-6, TRBV5-1 and TRBV20-1 among them.

Sequencing was carried out using blood. These receptors all stem from a girl between 5 and 17 years old with multiple sclerosis.

The V call is TRBV5-1, the J call TRBJ1-1, with D perhaps TRBD1 (5 bases). The germline CDR1 and CDR2 sequences are SGHRS and YFSETQ. The length of the CDR3 is 11 residues. Trimming pared 6 bases from V and 9 bases from J, leaving 12 bases between. CDR3 region: CASITGGQAFF. DNA for the CDR3: TGCGCCAGCATTACGGGGGGTCAAGCTTTCTTT.

The CDR3 sequence is CASSAPPGLATDTQYF. The CDR3 nucleotides read TGTGCCAGCAGCGCGCCTCCGGGACTAGCGACAGATACGCAGTATTTT. The V call is TRBV7-6, the J call TRBJ2-3, with 10 bases that match TRBD2. The CDR3 is 16 amino acids. V trimming: 5 bases; J trimming: 3 bases; junction bases outside the gene matches: 8. Germline V gene data show CDR1 as SGHVS and CDR2 as FNYEAQ.

The chain carries TRBV7-2 and TRBJ1-4; 9 bases are shared with TRBD1. The V and J ends lost 3 bases and 7 bases, in that order; junction bases with no gene match: 6. In germline, CDR1 is SGHTA, CDR2 FQGNSA. The CDR3 length is 15 residues. The CDR3 region has the DNA TGTGCCAGCAGCTTCCAGGACAGGGGCGGTGAAAAACTGTTTTTT. Translation: CASSFQDRGGEKLFF.

The gene calls are TRBV7-9 and TRBJ1-2; D is uncertain. CDR3 length: 15 residues. From germline, CDR1 is SEHNR and CDR2 FQNEAQ (reference sequence). Between the trimmed V and J ends, which lost 5 bases and 8 bases, there was a span of 21 bases. The CDR3 sequence is CASSPSVSGVEGYTF. The CDR3 nucleotides read TGTGCCAGCAGCCCTTCGGTGTCAGGAGTGGAGGGCTACACCTTC.

J is TRBJ2-1 and V is TRBV7-9; D may be TRBD2 (6 bases). CDR3 size: 13 residues. V lost 1 base and J 7 bases, leaving 8 bases between the germline ends. In germline, CDR1 is SEHNR, CDR2 FQNEAQ (reference sequence). The DNA of the CDR3 is TGTGCCAGCAGCTTAGAACTAGCAAATGAGCAGTTCTTC. Translated, it gives CASSLELANEQFF.

This clonotype occurred a few times. V gene TRBV29-1 combines with J gene TRBJ2-7; D not resolved. CDR3 length equals 12 residues. CDR1 and CDR2 (germline): SQVTM, ANQGSEA. V lost 6 bases, J lost 1 base, and 10 bases lay in between. The CDR3 loop is CSVGPESYEQYF. The CDR3 nucleotides read TGCAGCGTCGGACCCGAATCCTACGAGCAGTACTTC.

The J gene is TRBJ1-1, the V gene TRBV3-1; D might be TRBD1 (6 bases). Germline CDR1 reads LGHDT; CDR2 reads YNNKEL (reference sequence). V was shortened by 5 bases and J by 5 bases, with 9 bases between the two germline ends. This CDR3 has 12 residues. For the CDR3, the DNA is TGTGCCAGCAGCAACAGGGAAACTGAAGCTTTCTTT. This sequence encodes CASSNRETEAFF.

The V and J genes are TRBV20-1 and TRBJ2-1; 10 nucleotides match TRBD2. The J segment lost 7 bases and the V segment lost 6 bases, leaving 9 bases of the junction unmatched. The germline gives CDR1 DFQATT, CDR2 SNEGSKA (reference sequence). The CDR3 is 14 amino acids. The DNA for the CDR3 is TGCAGTGCGTTAGCGGGGGGAGTTCTGAATGAGCAGTTCTTC. Its protein is CSALAGGVLNEQFF.

This sequence joins TRBV3-1 and TRBJ2-4; D is unclear. Per germline, CDR1 LGHDT and CDR2 YNNKEL (reference sequence). Trimming removed 4 bases at V and 5 bases at J, with 12 bases between. This CDR3 has 14 residues. CDR3 in DNA: TGTGCCAGCAGCCCCTTCAACCGAGAAAACATTCAGTACTTC. Residues: CASSPFNRENIQYF.

The gene calls are TRBV7-8 and TRBJ2-1; TRBD2 matches 12 bases. J lost 7 bases, V lost 5 bases, and 12 bases had no gene match. CDR1 and CDR2 (germline): SGHVS, FQNEAQ. This CDR3 contains 17 residues. The CDR3 DNA reads TGTGCCAGCAGCGCTTTGACTAGCGGGAGCGCGTTTAATGAGCAGTTCTTC. It translates to CASSALTSGSAFNEQFF.

This sequence joins TRBV5-1 and TRBJ1-2, with D possibly matching TRBD1 (5 bases). Looked up from germline, CDR1 is SGHRS and CDR2 is YFSETQ. The CDR3 is 13 amino acids. Trimming left V 3 bases short and J 7 bases short, with 13 bases between. CDR3 protein: CASSSGLFRGYTF. CDR3 DNA: TGCGCCAGCAGCTCGGGACTGTTCCGTGGCTACACCTTC.

The V gene is TRBV29-1, the J gene TRBJ1-2; D gene uncertain. The CDR3 length is 10 residues. Germline CDR1 is SQVTM and CDR2 is ANQGSEA. Between the trimmed V and J ends, which lost 4 bases and 6 bases, there was a span of 6 bases. CDR3 sequence reads: CSVVFNGYTF. CDR3 DNA: TGCAGCGTTGTATTTAATGGCTACACCTTC.

The genes are TRBV2 and TRBJ2-5; TRBD1 agrees at 10 bases. Trimming cost V 8 bases and J 5 bases; bases outside gene matches: 2. Germline values: CDR1 SNHLY, CDR2 FYNNEI. The CDR3 loop spans 12 amino acids. The CDR3 DNA reads TGTGCCAGCGGACAGGGGGTTGAGACCCAGTACTTC. It translates to CASGQGVETQYF.

This chain joins TRBV4-2 and TRBJ2-1; TRBD2 agrees at 9 bases. Germline V gene sequence: CDR1 LGHNA, CDR2 YNFKEQ. V dropped 0 bases and J dropped 8; count of bases not matched to a gene: 14. The CDR3 consists of 18 residues. This chain's CDR3 is CASSQDLSLAGIFYEQFF. CDR3 coding DNA: TGTGCCAGCAGCCAAGATCTGAGCCTAGCGGGGATTTTCTATGAGCAGTTCTTC.

The chain employs TRBV29-1 and TRBJ2-7; perhaps TRBD1 as D (6 bases). Germline V gene lookup returns CDR1 SQVTM and CDR2 ANQGSEA. The length of the CDR3 is 13 residues. Deletions cut 4 bases from V and 6 bases from J, with 16 bases between. The CDR3 DNA reads TGCAGCGTTGCCCTAATTAACAGGGCCGAGCAGTACTTC. Its protein product is CSVALINRAEQYF.

The rearrangement uses TRBV24-1 and TRBJ2-1; the match to TRBD2 covers 10 bases. With 5 bases clipped from V and 5 bases from J, the junction kept 5 bases outside the gene matches. CDR3 length: 15 amino acids. From germline, CDR1 is KGHDR and CDR2 SFDVKD. In DNA, the CDR3 is TGTGCCACCAGTGTAGCGGGAGGTACCGACAATGAGCAGTTCTTC. Its protein is CATSVAGGTDNEQFF.

This clonotype has more than one count but fewer than ten. The chain links TRBV29-1 to TRBJ2-5; tentatively, D is TRBD2 (5 bases). Germline loops: CDR1 SQVTM, CDR2 ANQGSEA. V lost 7 bases to trimming and J lost 4 bases, with 19 bases between them. This CDR3 spans 14 amino acids. For the CDR3, the DNA is TGCAGCGGAATAGCTCGCGGCCGGGGAGAGACCCAGTACTTC. It encodes CSGIARGRGETQYF. Drawing the rest from reference TRBV29-1 and TRBJ2-5, the complete variable domain is SAVISQKPSRDICQRGTSLTIQCQVDSQVTMMFWYRQQPGQSLTLIATANQGSEATYESGFVIDKFPISRPNLTFSTLTVSNMSPEDSSIYLCSGIARGRGETQYFGPGTRLLVL.

This clonotype was seen a handful of times. The chain couples TRBV7-2 to TRBJ2-5; 14 bases line up with TRBD2. This CDR3 comprises 15 residues. Losses at the gene ends were 5 bases for V and 11 bases for J; bases not matched to a gene: 10. Germline CDR1 is SGHTA and CDR2 is FQGNSA. The CDR3 nucleotides read TGTGCCAGCAGCATACCGGGACTAGCGGGGGTCTGGCAGTACTTC. This gives the protein CASSIPGLAGVWQYF. Full variable domain (rest looked up from reference TRBV7-2 and TRBJ2-5): GAGVSQSPSNKVTEKGKDVELRCDPISGHTALYWYRQSLGQGLEFLIYFQGNSAPDKSGLPSDRFSAERTGGSVSTLTIQRTQQEDSAVYLCASSIPGLAGVWQYFGPGTRLLVL.

The chain employs TRBV6-5 and TRBJ2-7; D might be TRBD2 (5 bases). The V end lost 2 bases, the J end lost 3 bases, and 14 bases lay between the germline ends. The CDR3 has 15 amino acids. CDR1 and CDR2 (germline): MNHEY, SVGAGI. CDR3 nucleotides: TGTGCCAGCAGTTACGCCGGAGGCTTGGGCTACGAGCAGTACTTC. Its protein is CASSYAGGLGYEQYF.

This clonotype was detected once. This rearrangement joins TRBV3-1 to TRBJ2-5; D is possibly TRBD2 (7 bases). Trimming removed 8 bases from V and 6 bases from J, with 22 bases in between. CDR1 LGHDT and CDR2 YNNKEL come from the germline V gene (reference sequence). The CDR3 totals 15 residues. The CDR3 reads CASLQGGARVQTQYF. The CDR3, as DNA: TGTGCCAGCCTTCAAGGGGGGGCGAGGGTACAGACCCAGTACTTC.

The rearrangement joins TRBV3-1 to TRBJ2-5; 11 nucleotides line up with TRBD2. The V gene end was trimmed by 6 bases and the J gene end by 11 bases; junction bases not matched to a gene: 11. Germline V gene data show CDR1 as LGHDT and CDR2 as YNNKEL (reference sequence). The CDR3 runs to 14 residues. As DNA, the CDR3 is TGTGCCAGCAGTCATCTAGCGGGAGGAGGTGAGCAGTACTTC. The encoded protein is CASSHLAGGGEQYF.

V usage is TRBV7-9 and J usage is TRBJ1-6, with 9 nucleotides matching TRBD1. The CDR3 contains 14 residues. Germline CDR1 SEHNR, CDR2 FQNEAQ (reference sequence). With V trimmed by 8 bases and J by 6 bases, 5 bases remained unmatched. The CDR3 DNA follows: TGTGCCAGCTCAGAGGACAGGGGTAATTCACCCCTCCACTTT. Translated, it gives CASSEDRGNSPLHF.

V is TRBV27 and J is TRBJ1-1; D is possibly TRBD1 (6 bases). Per germline, CDR1 MNHEY and CDR2 SMNVEV (reference sequence). CDR3 length equals 13 residues. Trimming stripped 8 bases from V and 0 bases from J, with 10 bases between. The CDR3 region is CASWTVMNTEAFF. The CDR3 nucleotides are TGTGCCAGCTGGACAGTCATGAACACTGAAGCTTTCTTT.

CDR3 loop: CASSLPVTPGREQYF. The CDR3 nucleotides read TGTGCCAGCAGTTTGCCCGTAACCCCTGGCCGCGAGCAGTACTTC. J is TRBJ2-5 and V is TRBV28; D is uncertain. The J call is in doubt because the DNA end fits TRBJ2-7 better. The CDR3 spans 15 residues. Looked up from germline, CDR1 is MDHEN and CDR2 is SYDVKM.

This clonotype was picked up a small number of times. The genes are TRBV29-1 and TRBJ2-1; TRBD1 or TRBD2 may be the D gene (7 bases each). The germline V gene encodes CDR1 SQVTM and CDR2 ANQGSEA. The CDR3 runs 15 residues. The V end was cut by 1 base, the J end by 5 bases, with 15 bases between. The DNA for the CDR3 is TGCAGCGTTGAAGTCCCAGCGGGGACAGACAATGAGCAGTTCTTC. Its translation: CSVEVPAGTDNEQFF.

The chain carries TRBV29-1 and TRBJ2-1, with 11 bases identical to TRBD2. The trim removed 5 bases at V and 7 bases at J, leaving 7 bases unmatched. CDR1 is SQVTM and CDR2 is ANQGSEA in the germline V gene. The CDR3 length is 14 residues. The DNA for the CDR3 is TGCAGCGTTCCACTAGCGGGAGTTCGAAATGAGCAGTTCTTC. Translated: CSVPLAGVRNEQFF.

The gene calls are TRBV11-2 and TRBJ2-4, with D hard to call. The end of the DNA aligns better with TRBJ2-7, so the J call may be wrong. Germline CDR1 and CDR2: SGHAT and FQNNGV. This CDR3 has 14 amino acids. The CDR3 DNA sequence: TGTGCCAGCAGCTTATGGTCCGGGCCCTACGAGCAGTACTTC. As protein: CASSLWSGPYEQYF.

This clonotype was found a few times. The chain is built from TRBV29-1 and TRBJ1-1; D is ambiguous. The CDR3 consists of 13 residues. Germline-derived CDR1 and CDR2 are SQVTM and ANQGSEA. Trimming took 6 bases from V and 5 from J, leaving 16 bases between them. Here the CDR3 DNA reads TGCAGCGTCCATGGGGTGCTCCATACTGAAGCTTTCTTT. The encoded protein is CSVHGVLHTEAFF.

The rearrangement joins TRBV29-1 to TRBJ2-5, with 13 nucleotides matching TRBD2. This CDR3 is 17 amino acids long. Trimming cost V 5 bases and J 0 bases; bases outside gene matches: 9. From germline, CDR1 is SQVTM and CDR2 ANQGSEA. The CDR3 region is CSVMGGLAGQYQETQYF. The CDR3 DNA sequence: TGCAGCGTTATGGGGGGACTAGCGGGGCAGTACCAAGAGACCCAGTACTTC.